The rows below give T cell receptor beta chains drawn from one sample of a study of T cells in Graves' hyperthyroidism and ophthalmopathy. TCRdb redid the calling of the multiplex PCR reads with MiXCR, one entry per CDR3 protein. Here the sample spans a few hundred thousand distinct CDR3 sequences, 15% to 19% being singletons. Sequencing input: blood. These receptors were obtained from a woman aged 25 to 39 with Graves' hyperthyroidism. Both conserved end residues are part of each CDR3. The order of the fields is clone size, V gene, D gene, J gene, CDR3 protein, CDR3 DNA. A D gene is named only where the DNA matches it firmly. Clone size is not always given. Where it is, it says once, few, many or a class for expanded clones.

clone_size: NA
v_call: TRBV12-3/TRBV12-4
d_call: TRBD2
j_call: TRBJ2-3
cdr3_aa: CASSFRSGGIDTQYF
cdr3_nt: TGTGCCAGCAGTTTCCGCAGCGGGGGGATTGATACGCAGTATTTT

clone_size: many
v_call: TRBV28
d_call: TRBD2
j_call: TRBJ2-1
cdr3_aa: CASNGSGRASFNEQFF
cdr3_nt: TGTGCCAGCAACGGGAGCGGGAGGGCCTCTTTCAATGAGCAGTTCTTC

clone_size: NA
v_call: TRBV6-1
d_call: NA
j_call: TRBJ2-7
cdr3_aa: CANSPLYEQYF
cdr3_nt: TGTGCCAACAGTCCTCTCTACGAGCAGTACTTC

clone_size: NA
v_call: TRBV20-1
d_call: TRBD1
j_call: TRBJ1-3
cdr3_aa: CGLQGALGNTIYF
cdr3_nt: TGCGGCTTGCAGGGGGCTCTTGGAAACACCATATATTTT

clone_size: many
v_call: TRBV30
d_call: NA
j_call: TRBJ2-7
cdr3_aa: CAWSSGQGIPYEQYF
cdr3_nt: TGTGCCTGGAGTTCTGGGCAGGGGATCCCCTACGAGCAGTACTTC

clone_size: many
v_call: TRBV6-2/TRBV6-3
d_call: TRBD2
j_call: TRBJ2-7
cdr3_aa: CASSYVGILALRYEQYF
cdr3_nt: TGTGCCAGCAGTTACGTCGGGATACTAGCGCTGCGGTACGAGCAGTACTTC

clone_size: many
v_call: TRBV3-1
d_call: NA
j_call: TRBJ1-1
cdr3_aa: CASSQKGGSGEAFF
cdr3_nt: TGTGCCAGCAGCCAGAAGGGTGGGTCTGGGGAAGCTTTCTTT

clone_size: many
v_call: TRBV7-9
d_call: NA
j_call: TRBJ1-1
cdr3_aa: CASSRTVGEKNTEAFF
cdr3_nt: TGTGCCAGCAGCCGGACCGTTGGAGAAAAGAACACTGAAGCTTTCTTT

clone_size: once
v_call: TRBV6-1
d_call: NA
j_call: TRBJ2-7
cdr3_aa: CASSRARPQQYF
cdr3_nt: TGTGCCAGCAGTAGGGCCAGACCTCAGCAGTACTTC

clone_size: many
v_call: TRBV3-1
d_call: NA
j_call: TRBJ1-2
cdr3_aa: CASSHEGGAEGYTF
cdr3_nt: TGTGCCAGCAGCCATGAGGGGGGCGCTGAGGGCTACACCTTC

clone_size: many
v_call: TRBV27
d_call: TRBD1
j_call: TRBJ2-2
cdr3_aa: CASSLTGTANTGELFF
cdr3_nt: TGTGCCAGCAGTCTCACCGGGACAGCGAACACCGGGGAGCTGTTTTTT

clone_size: NA
v_call: TRBV5-1
d_call: NA
j_call: TRBJ1-2
cdr3_aa: CASSLGAPEDGYTF
cdr3_nt: TGCGCCAGCAGCTTGGGGGCCCCGGAGGACGGCTACACCTTC

clone_size: many
v_call: TRBV12-3/TRBV12-4
d_call: NA
j_call: TRBJ2-5
cdr3_aa: CASSARMETQYF
cdr3_nt: TGTGCCAGCAGTGCGCGGATGGAGACCCAGTACTTC

clone_size: many
v_call: TRBV28
d_call: NA
j_call: TRBJ2-7
cdr3_aa: CASSDYEQYF
cdr3_nt: TGTGCCAGCTCGGACTACGAGCAGTACTTC